A single T cell receptor (beta chain) is shown here with its context. Its target is unknown. The V end was cut by 6 bases, the J end by 4 bases, with 12 bases between. The germline gives CDR1 SQVTM, CDR2 ANQGSEA. This CDR3 has 12 residues. The record originates from a study of T cell responses to AZD1222 COVID-19 vaccine. The table came from immunoSEQ multiplex PCR; TCRdb's copy has only in-frame clones and leaves some out. The data show just under 55,000 clones, about 85% seen once. Whole-study findings and limits: Distributed over spike, vaccine-associated CD4 TCRs predominated at 160-218 and 743-854. Unmutated variant regions are reportedly the target of nearly half of TCRs that are spike-specific.

The chain joins TRBV29-1 to TRBJ1-1, with D possibly matching TRBD1 (5 bases). Sample: peripheral blood, taken on day 0 of AZD1222 vaccination. The receptor's source is an adult in good health. The CDR3 region is CSVRWGGTEAFF. CDR3 sequence (DNA): TGCAGCGTCCGATGGGGGGGCACTGAAGCTTTCTTT.